Shown below are 20 T cell receptor beta chains from a single sample sequenced in a study of blood T cell repertoires in COVID-19. Clones were sequenced by immunoSEQ multiplex PCR, and TCRdb holds only the in-frame ones, with some missing. The table lists about 280,000 clones, approximately 83% of them singletons, with 2% to 2.5% in the top ten. Sequences were obtained from peripheral blood. Receptors were obtained from a woman in her 30s who had recovered from COVID-19.

The chain employs TRBV29-1 and TRBJ2-5; 7 bases are a match to TRBD1. V dropped 7 bases and J dropped 1; count of bases not matched to a gene: 3. The germline V gene has CDR1 SQVTM and CDR2 ANQGSEA. The CDR3 consists of 12 residues. The CDR3 loop reads CSGRGLQETQYF. DNA of the CDR3: TGCAGCGGAAGGGGGCTCCAAGAGACCCAGTACTTC.

As concerns this clone: This sample also contains other DNA sequences that code for the same CDR3. The chain recombines TRBV5-1 with TRBJ1-6; D not resolved. CDR1 and CDR2 from the germline V gene are SGHRS and YFSETQ. Trimming shortened V by 0 bases and J by 3 bases, and 7 bases separated the two germline ends. CDR3 length equals 15 residues. The DNA of the CDR3 is TGCGCCAGCAGCTTGGGCAGCGACTATAATTCACCCCTCCACTTT. Translation gives CASSLGSDYNSPLHF. Full variable domain (outside the CDR3, taken from reference TRBV5-1 and TRBJ1-6): KAGVTQTPRYLIKTRGQQVTLSCSPISGHRSVSWYQQTPGQGLQFLFEYFSETQRNKGNFPGRFSGRQFSNSRSEMNVSTLELGDSALYLCASSLGSDYNSPLHFGNGTRLTVT.

The V and J genes are TRBV9 and TRBJ2-4, with a possible D match to TRBD2 (6 bases). CDR3 size: 15 residues. The ends were cut back, 2 bases at V and 4 bases at J, with 13 bases in the middle. Germline values: CDR1 SGDLS, CDR2 YYNGEE. Here the CDR3 DNA reads TGTGCCAGCAGCGTTGGCGGGGTGGAGAAAAACATTCAGTACTTC. The encoded protein is CASSVGGVEKNIQYF.

CDR3 protein: CASSLRYQETQYF. DNA of the CDR3: TGCGCCAGCAGCTTGCGGTACCAAGAGACCCAGTACTTC. The V call is TRBV5-1, the J call TRBJ2-5; D uncertain. V dropped 1 base and J dropped 0 bases, with 4 bases sitting between them. The CDR3 is 13 residues long. Germline V gene lookup returns CDR1 SGHRS and CDR2 YFSETQ.

As concerns this clone: This same CDR3 is encoded by further DNA sequences in the sample. The rearrangement joins TRBV19 to TRBJ2-1; TRBD2 matches at 10 bases. The CDR3 covers 15 residues. CDR1 and CDR2 (germline): LNHDA, SQIVND (reference sequence). After removal of 3 bases from V and 4 bases from J, the junction contained 3 bases not matched to a gene. This CDR3 is CASSISTSGYNEQFF. The CDR3 nucleotides read TGTGCCAGTAGTATCTCGACTAGCGGGTACAATGAGCAGTTCTTC.

V usage is TRBV6-1 and J usage is TRBJ1-1; 8 bases line up with TRBD1. Germline CDR1 is MNHNS and CDR2 is SASEGT. Unmatched junction bases numbered 8, after V lost 4 bases and J lost 1 base. The CDR3 is 16 residues long. CDR3 DNA sequence: TGTGCCAGCAGTGCGATTAACAGGGGGGCGAACACTGAAGCTTTCTTT. Amino acids: CASSAINRGANTEAFF.

The chain employs TRBV11-2 and TRBJ2-5; the match to TRBD2 covers 7 bases. Trimming removed 5 bases from V and 4 bases from J; junction bases left unmatched: 19. The CDR3 sequence is 18 residues long. From germline, CDR1 is SGHAT and CDR2 FQNNGV. The CDR3 protein is CASSQLSGAVGLPETQYF. CDR3 nucleotide sequence: TGTGCCAGCAGCCAGTTAAGCGGGGCGGTGGGGTTACCAGAGACCCAGTACTTC.

The chain links TRBV30 to TRBJ2-7; tentative D call: TRBD2 (5 bases). V gave up 2 bases and J gave up 6 bases, with 17 bases separating them. From germline, CDR1 is GTSNPN and CDR2 SVGIG (reference sequence). The CDR3 totals 14 residues. Written as DNA, the CDR3 is TGTGCCTGGAGTTTTGGACTCCGAGGGATCGAGCAGTACTTC. Its translation: CAWSFGLRGIEQYF.

The V call is TRBV2, the J call TRBJ1-1; tentative D call: TRBD1 (5 bases). The CDR3 contains 13 residues. Trimming removed 0 bases at V and 10 bases at J, with 12 bases between. Germline V CDR1 and CDR2: SNHLY, FYNNEI. The CDR3 coding sequence is TGTGCCAGCAGTGAAGCGCTTCAGGGATCAGCTTTCTTT. It specifies CASSEALQGSAFF.

V is TRBV6-5 and J is TRBJ2-2; the D is unclear. V was clipped by 5 bases and J by 6 bases, with 7 bases between them. Germline CDR1 and CDR2: MNHEY and SVGAGI. The CDR3 runs to 12 residues. CDR3 sequence: CASSTQSGELFF. In DNA, the CDR3 is TGTGCCAGCAGTACCCAGTCCGGGGAGCTGTTTTTT.

The rearrangement joins TRBV19 to TRBJ2-3; D is possibly TRBD2 (6 bases). The CDR3 has 15 residues. Germline-derived CDR1 and CDR2 are LNHDA and SQIVND (reference sequence). Trimming removed 3 bases from V and 0 bases from J, with 10 bases in between. The CDR3 is CASSIYGGSTDTQYF. CDR3 in DNA: TGTGCCAGTAGTATTTACGGAGGGAGCACAGATACGCAGTATTTT.

The gene calls are TRBV7-9 and TRBJ1-6; D ambiguous. The CDR3 consists of 16 residues. The V end was cut by 9 bases, the J end by 0 bases, with 15 bases between. Germline CDR1 SEHNR, CDR2 FQNEAQ (reference sequence). CDR3 protein: CARPPCANSYNSPLHF. The CDR3 region has the DNA TGTGCCAGGCCCCCCTGCGCAAACTCCTATAATTCACCCCTCCACTTT.

This clone was seen a handful of times. This sequence joins TRBV28 and TRBJ2-2; D is undetermined. With 7 bases removed from V and 0 bases from J, the gap between germline ends came to 15 bases. CDR1 MDHEN and CDR2 SYDVKM come from the germline V gene. The CDR3 consists of 16 residues. The CDR3 sequence: CASISNPAANTGELFF. CDR3 DNA: TGTGCCAGCATCTCGAACCCCGCAGCGAACACCGGGGAGCTGTTTTTT. Using reference TRBV28 and TRBJ2-2 for the parts outside the CDR3, the full variable domain is DVKVTQSSRYLVKRTGEKVFLECVQDMDHENMFWYRQDPGLGLRLIYFSYDVKMKEKGDIPEGYSVSREKKERFSLILESASTNQTSMYLCASISNPAANTGELFFGEGSRLTVL.

The chain combines TRBV5-1 with TRBJ1-4, with no clear D. The germline CDR1 and CDR2 sequences are SGHRS and YFSETQ. V lost 2 bases to trimming and J lost 3 bases, with 8 bases between them. This CDR3 region has 14 residues. CDR3 bases: TGCGCCAGCAGCTTAAGCACCTCTAATGAAAAACTGTTTTTT. Residues: CASSLSTSNEKLFF.

This clone was detected once. This chain uses TRBV2 with TRBJ2-1; D is uncertain. There are 13 residues in the CDR3. Deletions cut 6 bases from V and 5 bases from J, with 11 bases between. CDR1 and CDR2 (germline): SNHLY, FYNNEI. CDR3 in DNA: TGTGCCAGCAGGGAGTATCTCCACAATGAGCAGTTCTTC. This codes for CASREYLHNEQFF.

The chain recombines TRBV7-2 with TRBJ1-1; TRBD1 agrees at 11 bases. Germline CDR1 SGHTA, CDR2 FQGNSA. The length of the CDR3 is 15 residues. V trimming: 4 bases; J trimming: 11 bases; junction bases outside the gene matches: 12. The CDR3 reads CASSSGTGGFLGAFF. The CDR3 bases are TGTGCCAGCAGCTCCGGGACAGGGGGGTTCTTAGGGGCTTTCTTT.

The chain links TRBV5-1 to TRBJ1-5; 9 bases align to TRBD1. From germline, CDR1 is SGHRS and CDR2 YFSETQ. The CDR3 covers 13 residues. Trimming took 5 bases from V and 5 from J; bases not matched to a gene: 2. The CDR3 protein is CASSWDRDQPQHF. CDR3 nucleotide sequence: TGCGCCAGCAGTTGGGACAGGGATCAGCCCCAGCATTTT.

The V and J genes are TRBV9 and TRBJ2-3; 10 bases align to TRBD2. V lost 4 bases, J lost 4 bases, and 6 bases stayed unmatched. The CDR3 is 15 residues long. The germline CDR1 and CDR2 sequences are SGDLS and YYNGEE. CDR3 sequence: CASSQEAGGADTQYF. The CDR3, as DNA: TGTGCCAGCAGCCAAGAAGCGGGAGGGGCAGATACGCAGTATTTT.

The chain has TRBV13 and TRBJ1-2; D call uncertain. V was pared by 2 bases and J by 4 bases, with 8 bases between. Germline V gene lookup returns CDR1 PRHDT and CDR2 FYEKMQ (reference sequence). The CDR3 is 13 residues long. The CDR3 region has the DNA TGTGCCAGCAGCTTAAGGGAGGGCTATGGCTACACCTTC. It specifies CASSLREGYGYTF.

Comments on this clone: Other DNA sequences from this sample encode an identical CDR3 as well. The CDR3 here is CASSMTGGSYEQYF. The CDR3 region has the DNA TGTGCCAGTAGTATGACAGGGGGCAGCTACGAGCAGTACTTC. The chain combines TRBV19 with TRBJ2-7, with 10 bases matching TRBD1. This CDR3 has 14 amino acids. With 3 bases clipped from V and 3 bases from J, the junction kept 2 bases outside the gene matches. Per the germline V gene, CDR1 is LNHDA and CDR2 is SQIVND (reference sequence).